The 28 T cell receptor beta chains below were found in one sample sequenced in a study of T cells in localized non-small cell lung cancer. Method: immunoSEQ multiplex PCR; TCRdb's copy keeps in-frame clones and lacks some. This sample has approximately 70,000 clones, with 75% to 85% found just once. Sequenced material: PBMCs, taken before any cancer treatment. The receptors were gathered from a man between 40 and 70 years old with stage II lung adenocarcinoma.

This chain connects TRBV29-1 to TRBJ2-5; no firm D call. Germline V gene sequence: CDR1 SQVTM, CDR2 ANQGSEA. The V gene lost 6 bases and the J gene lost 2 bases, with 4 bases spanning the gap. The CDR3 spans 10 residues. As DNA, the CDR3 is TGCAGCGTGGCACAAGAGACCCAGTACTTC. The encoded protein is CSVAQETQYF.

This rearrangement joins TRBV28 to TRBJ1-2, with D uncertain. Germline assignment: CDR1 MDHEN and CDR2 SYDVKM. Trimming removed 2 bases from V and 4 bases from J, with 17 bases in between. The CDR3 is made up of 16 amino acids. The CDR3 sequence: CASSLIKAAHSYGYTF. CDR3 nucleotide sequence: TGTGCCAGCAGTTTAATAAAGGCGGCCCACAGCTATGGCTACACCTTC.

The rearrangement uses TRBV19 and TRBJ1-2; no firm D call. The CDR3 is 13 amino acids. Looked up from germline, CDR1 is LNHDA and CDR2 is SQIVND (reference sequence). Trimming took 6 bases from V and 0 from J, leaving 8 bases between them. The CDR3 nucleotides are TGTGCCAGTAGCCAAAAGGCTAACTATGGCTACACCTTC. It codes for CASSQKANYGYTF.

The V gene is TRBV7-2, the J gene TRBJ2-7; TRBD1 agrees at 8 bases. Germline V gene data show CDR1 as SGHTA and CDR2 as FQGNSA. The CDR3 spans 14 residues. The V and J ends lost 4 bases and 2 bases, in that order; junction bases with no gene match: 4. The CDR3, as DNA: TGTGCCAGCAGCTACCGGACAGGGACCTACGAGCAGTACTTC. This sequence encodes CASSYRTGTYEQYF.

The CDR3 is CASSPAEFQETQYF. CDR3 coding DNA: TGTGCCAGCAGCCCCGCGGAATTCCAAGAGACCCAGTACTTC. J is TRBJ2-5 and V is TRBV7-8; D gene ambiguous. V lost 5 bases, J lost 1 base, and 11 bases lay in between. The CDR3 has 14 amino acids. The germline gives CDR1 SGHVS, CDR2 FQNEAQ.

V and J are TRBV4-2 and TRBJ2-3; D tentatively reads TRBD1 or TRBD2 (5 bases each). Per germline, CDR1 LGHNA and CDR2 YNFKEQ. The CDR3 is made up of 17 amino acids. The ends were cut back, 0 bases at V and 0 bases at J, with 13 bases in the middle. The CDR3, as DNA: TGTGCCAGCAGCCAAGAATCGTTCCGGGACAGCACAGATACGCAGTATTTT. Translating gives CASSQESFRDSTDTQYF.

The J gene is TRBJ2-1, the V gene TRBV27; 9 positions match TRBD1. V was clipped by 3 bases and J by 8 bases; unmatched bases: 11. The CDR3 is 16 residues long. Per the germline V gene, CDR1 is MNHEY and CDR2 is SMNVEV (reference sequence). CDR3 protein: CASSFKPGQGVYEQFF. The CDR3 nucleotides read TGTGCCAGCAGTTTTAAGCCGGGACAGGGAGTATATGAGCAGTTCTTC.

The genes are TRBV7-6 and TRBJ2-7; D remains ambiguous. This CDR3 is built from 15 residues. Trimming removed 4 bases at V and 9 bases at J, with 22 bases between. CDR1 SGHVS and CDR2 FNYEAQ come from the germline V gene. CDR3 in amino acids: CASSSSSGSSRGQYF. The CDR3 bases are TGTGCCAGCAGCTCCTCCTCCGGGTCCTCCCGAGGGCAGTACTTC.

The sample holds a few counts of this clone. J is TRBJ1-3 and V is TRBV9, with a weak D call TRBD1 (5 bases). Trimming removed 4 bases from V and 0 bases from J, with 14 bases in between. This CDR3 is 16 amino acids long. The germline V gene encodes CDR1 SGDLS and CDR2 YYNGEE. The CDR3 is CASSPQGLSSGNTIYF. The CDR3 DNA reads as TGTGCCAGCAGCCCGCAGGGCCTAAGCTCTGGAAACACCATATATTTT.

The gene calls are TRBV18 and TRBJ2-2; D remains ambiguous. V was pared by 5 bases and J by 0 bases, with 10 bases between. Germline V gene data show CDR1 as KGHSH and CDR2 as LQKENI. This CDR3 comprises 15 residues. CDR3 bases: TGTGCCAGCTCAATTCAAGGCGCGAACACCGGGGAGCTGTTTTTT. Its protein is CASSIQGANTGELFF.

The rearrangement links TRBV5-4 to TRBJ2-3; D is unclear. CDR1 and CDR2 from the germline V gene are SGHNT and YYREEE (reference sequence). The CDR3 extends over 13 amino acids. V lost 9 bases, J lost 2 bases, and 13 bases lay in between. In nucleotides, the CDR3 is TGTGCCACCCTTGAGAGGATCACAGATACGCAGTATTTT. It is translated as CATLERITDTQYF.

The V call is TRBV7-8, the J call TRBJ2-7, with TRBD2 matching over 7 bases. Germline-derived CDR1 and CDR2 are SGHVS and FQNEAQ. Trimming took 5 bases from V and 3 from J; bases not matched to a gene: 13. This CDR3 has 16 residues. The CDR3 loop is CASSPSTWAGDYEQYF. The CDR3 DNA sequence: TGTGCCAGCAGCCCCAGTACGTGGGCGGGGGACTACGAGCAGTACTTC.

This clone has a single count. V gene TRBV15 combines with J gene TRBJ1-1; D unclear. The CDR3 contains 14 residues. The ends were cut back, 0 bases at V and 2 bases at J, with 7 bases in the middle. CDR1 is LNHNV, CDR2 YYDKDF, per germline (reference sequence). The CDR3 protein is CATSRDPLNTEAFF. In DNA, the CDR3 is TGTGCCACCAGCAGAGACCCACTAAACACTGAAGCTTTCTTT. Using reference TRBV15 and TRBJ1-1 for the parts outside the CDR3, the full variable domain is DAMVIQNPRYQVTQFGKPVTLSCSQTLNHNVMYWYQQKSSQAPKLLFHYYDKDFNNEADTPDNFQSRRPNTSFCFLDIRSPGLGDTAMYLCATSRDPLNTEAFFGQGTRLTVV.

V usage is TRBV5-4 and J usage is TRBJ2-7; the D gene could be TRBD1 or TRBD2 (5 bases each). Trimming shortened V by 3 bases and J by 2 bases, and 15 bases separated the two germline ends. This CDR3 comprises 15 residues. Germline V gene data show CDR1 as SGHNT and CDR2 as YYREEE (reference sequence). CDR3 nucleotide sequence: TGTGCCAGCAGCTCAGCCCCGGGGACCGCCTACGAGCAGTACTTC. It is translated as CASSSAPGTAYEQYF.

The chain uses TRBV6-1 and TRBJ1-2, with TRBD1 as a possible D gene (6 bases). The V and J ends lost 7 bases and 6 bases respectively, with 21 bases between them. Germline CDR1 is MNHNS and CDR2 is SASEGT. This CDR3 is 15 amino acids long. The DNA of the CDR3 is TGTGCCAGCATTCGGGGGGGAGACAGGAGACATGGCTACACCTTC. Translating gives CASIRGGDRRHGYTF.

This chain connects TRBV6-6 to TRBJ2-5; the match to TRBD2 covers 7 bases. Unmatched junction bases numbered 10, after V lost 5 bases and J lost 13 bases. Germline V gives CDR1 MNHNY, CDR2 SVGAGI (reference sequence). This CDR3 contains 12 residues. The CDR3 region is CASSLRDYDRYF. The CDR3, as DNA: TGTGCCAGCAGTCTTAGGGACTACGATAGGTACTTC.

A single count supports this clone. This sequence joins TRBV5-1 and TRBJ2-5; 13 nucleotides match TRBD2. Trimming cost V 4 bases and J 3 bases; bases outside gene matches: 12. Looked up from germline, CDR1 is SGHRS and CDR2 is YFSETQ. There are 18 residues in the CDR3. Written as DNA, the CDR3 is TGCGCCAGCAGCGGCCTCGGACTAGCGGGAGTTGGCGAAGAGACCCAGTACTTC. Translated: CASSGLGLAGVGEETQYF.

The gene calls are TRBV18 and TRBJ1-2; D is undetermined. Germline V gene sequence: CDR1 KGHSH, CDR2 LQKENI. Trimming took 6 bases from V and 0 from J, leaving 17 bases between them. The CDR3 is 16 residues long. The CDR3 region is CASSSATALANYGYTF. CDR3 DNA: TGTGCCAGCTCCTCCGCCACGGCACTCGCTAACTATGGCTACACCTTC.

The rearrangement uses TRBV5-1 and TRBJ2-6; D is possibly TRBD1 (7 bases). There are 14 residues in the CDR3. The V end was cut by 9 bases, the J end by 1 base, with 11 bases between. Germline V CDR1 and CDR2: SGHRS, YFSETQ. The CDR3: CATRGTSGANVLTF. CDR3 DNA: TGCGCCACCAGGGGGACTTCTGGGGCCAACGTCCTGACTTTC.

The chain links TRBV9 to TRBJ1-2; TRBD1 aligns across 10 bases. This CDR3 spans 14 amino acids. The V segment lost 3 bases and the J segment 6 bases; nucleotides outside the gene matches: 5. CDR1 and CDR2 from the germline V gene are SGDLS and YYNGEE. As DNA, the CDR3 is TGTGCCAGCAGCGCCCCGGGACAGGGGAATGGCTACACCTTC. Its translation: CASSAPGQGNGYTF.

This clone was detected only a few times. The J gene is TRBJ1-2, the V gene TRBV19, with TRBD1 as a possible D gene (5 bases). The CDR3 spans 15 residues. V gave up 5 bases and J gave up 2 bases, with 15 bases separating them. The germline V gene encodes CDR1 LNHDA and CDR2 SQIVND (reference sequence). The CDR3 region has the DNA TGTGCCAGTAGTCCCTCCCGACGGGACAACTATGGCTACACCTTC. It encodes CASSPSRRDNYGYTF.

This clone turned up a few times. V and J are TRBV5-1 and TRBJ2-1; 9 bases align to TRBD1. The CDR3 is 16 amino acids. Losses at the gene ends were 2 bases for V and 7 bases for J; bases not matched to a gene: 10. Germline CDR1 and CDR2: SGHRS and YFSETQ. The CDR3 region has the DNA TGCGCCAGCAGCTTACAGGGGGCCTCGATCGGTAATGAGCAGTTCTTC. It specifies CASSLQGASIGNEQFF.

The chain combines TRBV14 with TRBJ1-3; no clear D. This CDR3 is built from 11 residues. Looked up from germline, CDR1 is SGHDN and CDR2 is FVKESK. The germline V and J ends were trimmed by 1 base and 5 bases, with 0 bases remaining between them. The CDR3 bases are TGTGCCAGCAGCCAAGGAAACACCATATATTTT. It translates to CASSQGNTIYF. Full variable domain (rest looked up from reference TRBV14 and TRBJ1-3): EAGVTQFPSHSVIEKGQTVTLRCDPISGHDNLYWYRRVMGKEIKFLLHFVKESKQDESGMPNNRFLAERTGGTYSTLKVQPAELEDSGVYFCASSQGNTIYFGEGSWLTVV.

The V and J genes are TRBV7-3 and TRBJ2-1; no clear D gene. Looked up from germline, CDR1 is SGHTA and CDR2 is FQGTGA. Between the trimmed V and J ends, which lost 0 bases and 10 bases, there was a span of 10 bases. The CDR3 spans 13 residues. The DNA of the CDR3 is TGTGCCAGCAGCTTAACGGACGGCTTGGAGCAGTTCTTC. Translating gives CASSLTDGLEQFF. The full variable domain, completed using reference TRBV7-3 and TRBJ2-1, is GAGVSQTPSNKVTEKGKYVELRCDPISGHTALYWYRQSLGQGPEFLIYFQGTGAADDSGLPNDRFFAVRPEGSVSTLKIQRTERGDSAVYLCASSLTDGLEQFFGPGTRLTVL.

The genes are TRBV7-9 and TRBJ1-1; D unresolved. Trimming shortened V by 5 bases and J by 1 base, and 14 bases separated the two germline ends. Per germline, CDR1 SEHNR and CDR2 FQNEAQ (reference sequence). This CDR3 has 15 residues. CDR3 sequence (DNA): TGTGCCAGCAGCCCCCGAGGAGCTGAGAACACTGAAGCTTTCTTT. Its translation is CASSPRGAENTEAFF.

This clone was recorded at least ten times. The rearrangement links TRBV7-8 to TRBJ2-5; D unclear. The CDR3 sequence is 14 residues long. Germline lookup yields CDR1 SGHVS and CDR2 FQNEAQ. V was clipped by 1 base and J by 1 base, with 7 bases between them. This chain's CDR3 is CASSLGRPQETQYF. CDR3 bases: TGTGCCAGCAGCTTAGGCAGACCCCAAGAGACCCAGTACTTC.

The CDR3 DNA reads as TGTGCCATCAGTTTGGGTCCGTCGGATGAGCAGTTCTTC. Protein: CAISLGPSDEQFF. This chain connects TRBV10-3 to TRBJ2-1; D gene uncertain. CDR3 length: 13 residues. Germline CDR1 ENHRY, CDR2 SYGVKD. The V and J ends lost 5 bases and 8 bases respectively, with 13 bases between them.

This clone was seen just once. The CDR3 loop is CATSRVASSYNEQFF. The CDR3 DNA sequence: TGTGCCACCAGCAGAGTGGCGAGCTCCTACAATGAGCAGTTCTTC. V usage is TRBV15 and J usage is TRBJ2-1; D unclear. Trimming left V 1 base short and J 0 bases short, with 7 bases between. This CDR3 is built from 15 residues. CDR1 is LNHNV, CDR2 YYDKDF, per germline (reference sequence).